This TCR beta chain was recovered during a study of cytotoxic CD8 clonotypes in ibrutinib-treated CLL (dated by TCRdb to the early 2020s). As for the study more broadly: The cohort included roughly 15 treatment-naive and under 13 relapsed/refractory patients; 17 to 18 were IGHV unmutated. Cryopreserved peripheral blood mononuclear cells were obtained prior to treatment, at the time of response, and at either disease progression or sustained remission. Longitudinal samples were available for about 30% of the 86 trial participants. An average of around 260,000 productive templates and approximately 91,000 productive rearrangements was obtained per sample. Response samples were taken after a median of approximately 12 months on treatment, ranging from roughly 6 to 36 months. Patients were still on ibrutinib when every remission and progressive disease sample was collected. Partial responses were observed in some 24 patients and complete responses in 2; after a median follow-up of around 68 months, remission was maintained in around 14 patients and progression was observed in roughly twelve. Summary of the overall study and its limitations: At baseline, clonality was higher than in age-matched healthy donors and showed a strong correlation with circulating CD8+ T-cell counts. Public clonotypes were found to be uncommon and were observed to contract or remain stable during treatment; the increase in clonality was shown to reflect expansion of private clonotypes at ibrutinib response. Clonality increased at ibrutinib response, stayed stable in sustained remission, and fell back toward baseline at progression. Sampling times were not matched between sustained-remission and progressing patients, and lymph node repertoires were not studied.

The germline V gene supplies CDR1 ENHRY and CDR2 SYGVKD. V was cut back by 3 bases and J by 7 bases, leaving a gap of 19 bases between them. CDR3 length: 16 amino acids, cysteine to phenylalanine. Solely the CDR3 DNA is kept, with 48 bases framed from the first base. On a MiSeq, deep resolution sequencing aimed for a depth between 1 in 1 million and 1 in 200,000 T cells, with each clonotype covered approximately 9.2x on average. The immunoSEQ hsTCRB Kit was used to generate TCR beta libraries. The authors processed their data as follows. The data were analyzed with ImmunoSEQ Analyzer and ImmunoSEQ Data Assistant, and V, D and J gene assignments followed IMGT definitions. Clonality, with values ranging from 0 to 1, was calculated as one minus the normalized Shannon entropy of productive rearrangement frequencies. Public clonotype analysis was restricted to overrepresented clonotypes comprising at least 0.05% of each patient's repertoire. Around 13 age-matched healthy donor repertoires from immuneACCESS were used as controls for clonality. As stored in TCRdb, this immuneACCESS dataset retains in-frame rearrangements with V and J assigned. A fraction of the clones does not appear; measured against another copy, unresolved V genes explain less than half of the discrepancy, and the remainder lacks a known reason. V and J calls and clone size are given by that table; D and trimming were obtained from the DNA. The sample includes over 150,000 clones, with around 72% observed a single time. Clones ranked in the top ten supply roughly 12% of the sample.

This clone was observed a few times. Its antigen remains undetermined. One base away there is no much larger clone; base qualities are not given. The time point label for this specimen denotes: roughly 2 years on ibrutinib. Roughly 2 micrograms of genomic DNA were extracted from cryopreserved PBMCs for TCR beta library preparation. High-throughput TCR beta sequencing was performed on longitudinal blood samples from CLL patients receiving ibrutinib monotherapy. The patients took part in an open-label, single-center phase 2 trial of ibrutinib monotherapy. The V and J segments used are TRBV10-3 and TRBJ1-5, with TRBD1 perhaps the D gene, on 6 matching bases. The specimen was PBMCs, collected after 24 months of ibrutinib treatment. The receptor's source is a human donor with chronic lymphocytic leukemia. In nucleotides, the sequence is TGTGCCATCAGTGAAACCGACAGGCCGGGAGGGCAGCCCCAGCATTTT. This is translated as CAISETDRPGGQPQHF.